Following are 27 T cell receptor beta chains from one sample sequenced in a study of CD8 T cells in Susac syndrome. A quantity of about 0.5 to 1 ug RNA underwent reverse transcription using random hexamers. TCRdb called the immunoSEQ multiplex PCR reads again in MiXCR, with one record for every CDR3 protein. The sample consists of 150,000 to 200,000 distinct CDR3 sequences, approximately 96% of them appearing once. The sequenced sample was CD4+ T cells from PBMCs. These receptors all stem from a human donor in good health.

This chain joins TRBV12-3 or TRBV12-4 and TRBJ2-2; D might be TRBD2 (6 bases). V lost 6 bases and J 0 bases, leaving 11 bases between the germline ends. This CDR3 region has 15 residues. The CDR3 DNA reads as TGTGCCAGCAGATGGGGGACTTCGAACACCGGGGAGCTGTTTTTT. As protein: CASRWGTSNTGELFF.

The chain carries TRBV30 and TRBJ1-1, with D possibly TRBD1 on 6 matching bases. Germline V lookup: CDR1 GTSNPN, CDR2 SVGIG (reference sequence). Deletions cut 2 bases from V and 9 bases from J, with 13 bases between. The CDR3 is 12 amino acids. The chain's CDR3 is CAWSLGDTKAFF. The CDR3 nucleotides are TGTGCCTGGAGTTTAGGGGACACAAAAGCTTTCTTT. Full variable domain (missing parts from reference TRBV30 and TRBJ1-1): SQTIHQWPATLVQPVGSPLSLECTVEGTSNPNLYWYRQAAGRGLQLLFYSVGIGQISSEVPQNLSASRPQDRQFILSSKKLLLSDSGFYLCAWSLGDTKAFFGQGTRLTVV.

The sample holds one count of this clonotype. The rearrangement joins TRBV28 to TRBJ2-7; TRBD1 aligns across 8 bases. J gave up 5 bases and V 5 bases, and 11 bases lay outside the gene matches. From germline, CDR1 is MDHEN and CDR2 SYDVKM. The CDR3 has 15 amino acids. The CDR3 sequence is CASSPAGTGIHEQYF. The CDR3 DNA reads TGTGCCAGCAGTCCCGCCGGGACAGGTATTCACGAGCAGTACTTC. Using reference TRBV28 and TRBJ2-7 for the parts outside the CDR3, the full variable domain is DVKVTQSSRYLVKRTGEKVFLECVQDMDHENMFWYRQDPGLGLRLIYFSYDVKMKEKGDIPEGYSVSREKKERFSLILESASTNQTSMYLCASSPAGTGIHEQYFGPGTRLTVT.

The rearrangement joins TRBV7-2 to TRBJ1-2; the D is unclear. Germline V gives CDR1 SGHTA, CDR2 FQGNSA. CDR3 length: 16 amino acids. Trimming pared 5 bases from V and 6 bases from J, leaving 22 bases between. CDR3 DNA: TGTGCCAGCAGCGTATATAAAGTCTTTTCGGGCCATGGCTACACCTTC. As protein: CASSVYKVFSGHGYTF. Full variable domain (outside the CDR3, taken from reference TRBV7-2 and TRBJ1-2): GAGVSQSPSNKVTEKGKDVELRCDPISGHTALYWYRQSLGQGLEFLIYFQGNSAPDKSGLPSDRFSAERTGGSVSTLTIQRTQQEDSAVYLCASSVYKVFSGHGYTFGSGTRLTVV.

V usage is TRBV5-1 and J usage is TRBJ2-6; tentative D call: TRBD1 (7 bases). This CDR3 has 15 amino acids. The germline V and J ends were trimmed by 4 bases and 4 bases, with 12 bases remaining between them. Germline CDR1 reads SGHRS; CDR2 reads YFSETQ. The CDR3 is CASSLGGQGANVLTF. CDR3 DNA sequence: TGCGCCAGCAGCCTGGGGGGACAGGGGGCCAACGTCCTGACTTTC.

V usage is TRBV6-2 or TRBV6-3 and J usage is TRBJ1-2; D unresolved. Between the trimmed V and J ends, which lost 6 bases and 2 bases, there was a span of 10 bases. The germline V gene encodes CDR1 MNHEY and CDR2 SVGEGT. CDR3 length: 13 amino acids. As DNA, the CDR3 is TGTGCCAGCAGACCGGACGGAAACTATGGCTACACCTTC. This codes for CASRPDGNYGYTF.

Only one count was recorded for this clonotype. This sequence joins TRBV6-6 and TRBJ1-2; 7 bases align to TRBD1. There are 14 residues in the CDR3. CDR1 MNHNY and CDR2 SVGAGI come from the germline V gene (reference sequence). J was trimmed by 6 bases and V by 5 bases; bases with no gene match: 9. CDR3 region: CASSTRQGGDGYTF. For the CDR3, the DNA is TGTGCCAGCAGTACCAGACAGGGAGGGGATGGCTACACCTTC.

There are a few counts of this clonotype. The V call is TRBV2, the J call TRBJ2-7, with D possibly matching TRBD2 (5 bases). Germline assignment: CDR1 SNHLY and CDR2 FYNNEI. V shed 8 bases and J shed 0 bases, with 5 bases lying between them. The CDR3 runs to 11 residues. As DNA, the CDR3 is TGTGCCAGCGGGAGCTCCTACGAGCAGTACTTC. Protein product: CASGSSYEQYF.

This clonotype was seen a single time. CDR3 nucleotide sequence: TGTGCCAGCACCTCGGGACAGGGGGCGGCTGGGGCCAACGTCCTGACTTTC. The encoded protein is CASTSGQGAAGANVLTF. V is TRBV6-2 or TRBV6-3 and J is TRBJ2-6, with 12 bases that match TRBD1. J gave up 2 bases and V 7 bases, and 6 bases lay outside the gene matches. Germline V lookup: CDR1 MNHEY, CDR2 SVGEGT. CDR3 length: 17 amino acids.

This sequence joins TRBV29-1 and TRBJ2-3; D not certain. This CDR3 contains 15 residues. Germline CDR1 and CDR2: SQVTM and ANQGSEA. The V gene lost 3 bases and the J gene lost 1 base, with 14 bases spanning the gap. CDR3 bases: TGCAGCGTTGATTTGGGATATTTGCGCACAGATACGCAGTATTTT. Translating it yields CSVDLGYLRTDTQYF.

The chain carries TRBV10-3 and TRBJ2-3, with 9 bases aligning to TRBD1. Germline assignment: CDR1 ENHRY and CDR2 SYGVKD. The CDR3 is 13 amino acids. Germline trimming cut 9 bases from V and 4 bases from J; bases unmatched to any gene: 5. CDR3 in DNA: TGTGCCATTGGACAGGGGACCCCAGATACGCAGTATTTT. Translating gives CAIGQGTPDTQYF.

This sequence joins TRBV7-9 and TRBJ1-6; TRBD1 might be the D (5 bases). Germline assignment: CDR1 SEHNR and CDR2 FQNEAQ (reference sequence). The CDR3 runs 16 residues. The V gene lost 1 base and the J gene lost 6 bases, with 13 bases spanning the gap. The CDR3, as DNA: TGTGCCAGCAGCTTAGGCTCCGGGGACCTTAATTCACCCCTCCACTTT. Amino acid sequence: CASSLGSGDLNSPLHF.

This chain uses TRBV7-8 with TRBJ1-5, with D uncertain. With 0 bases removed from V and 6 bases from J, the gap between germline ends came to 9 bases. This CDR3 region has 14 residues. Germline assignment: CDR1 SGHVS and CDR2 FQNEAQ. The CDR3 reads CASSLASSIQPQHF. The DNA of the CDR3 is TGTGCCAGCAGCTTAGCTTCGAGTATTCAGCCCCAGCATTTT.

The rearrangement joins TRBV5-1 to TRBJ2-3, with 7 nucleotides matching TRBD1. The CDR3 is 14 residues long. Germline values: CDR1 SGHRS, CDR2 YFSETQ. The J segment lost 4 bases and the V segment lost 0 bases, leaving 2 bases of the junction unmatched. The CDR3 coding sequence is TGCGCCAGCAGCTTGGAAAGGGGGCCAGATACGCAGTATTTT. This sequence encodes CASSLERGPDTQYF.

The chain employs TRBV7-2 and TRBJ2-5, with D possibly being TRBD1 (5 bases). CDR1 and CDR2 (germline): SGHTA, FQGNSA. Between the trimmed V and J ends, which lost 0 bases and 7 bases, there was a span of 12 bases. This CDR3 is built from 14 residues. The CDR3 spells CASSLAGAGGTQYF. Here the CDR3 DNA reads TGTGCCAGCAGCTTAGCTGGGGCAGGCGGGACCCAGTACTTC.

The chain has TRBV29-1 and TRBJ1-1, with D possibly TRBD1 on 5 matching bases. CDR3 length: 14 residues. Trimming left V 1 base short and J 1 base short, with 10 bases between. Germline V gives CDR1 SQVTM, CDR2 ANQGSEA. CDR3 loop: CSVEGGAANTEAFF. The CDR3 DNA reads TGCAGCGTTGAAGGAGGGGCCGCGAACACTGAAGCTTTCTTT.

The rearrangement links TRBV19 to TRBJ2-4; D is undetermined. This CDR3 is built from 12 residues. The V gene's germline CDR1 is LNHDA and CDR2 SQIVND (reference sequence). The V and J ends lost 5 bases and 10 bases respectively, with 12 bases between them. This CDR3 reads CASSVGPGIQYF. In DNA form, the CDR3 reads TGTGCCAGTAGTGTCGGGCCCGGAATTCAGTACTTC.

The genes are TRBV20-1 and TRBJ2-5; maybe TRBD2 (6 bases). The CDR3 is 14 residues long. The V gene's germline CDR1 is DFQATT and CDR2 SNEGSKA (reference sequence). V was trimmed by 3 bases and J by 4 bases, leaving 15 bases between them. CDR3 amino acids: CSARKQGGTETQYF. The DNA of the CDR3 is TGCAGTGCTAGGAAGCAGGGAGGTACAGAGACCCAGTACTTC.

This chain joins TRBV18 and TRBJ2-6; 9 bases line up with TRBD1. J gave up 4 bases and V 3 bases, and 7 bases lay outside the gene matches. Germline lookup yields CDR1 KGHSH and CDR2 LQKENI. The CDR3 is made up of 17 amino acids. The DNA of the CDR3 is TGTGCCAGCTCACCGAGGACAGGGGAGTTCGGGGCCAACGTCCTGACTTTC. It encodes CASSPRTGEFGANVLTF.

This clonotype was detected once. The CDR3 reads CAWSWGTRNTEAFF. CDR3 nucleotide sequence: TGTGCCTGGAGTTGGGGGACTCGGAACACTGAAGCTTTCTTT. This rearrangement joins TRBV30 to TRBJ1-1; perhaps TRBD1 as D (5 bases). This CDR3 has 14 amino acids. With 2 bases removed from V and 1 base from J, the gap between germline ends came to 11 bases. Per the germline V gene, CDR1 is GTSNPN and CDR2 is SVGIG (reference sequence).

In this sample, this clonotype turned up once. The chain carries TRBV4-2 and TRBJ1-3, with D unclear. From germline, CDR1 is LGHNA and CDR2 YNFKEQ. The V end was cut by 1 base, the J end by 5 bases, with 6 bases between. CDR3 length: 13 amino acids. The CDR3 here is CASSQGGRNTIYF. The CDR3 nucleotides are TGTGCCAGCAGCCAAGGCGGTAGAAACACCATATATTTT.

In this sample, this clonotype turned up once. In DNA, the CDR3 is TGTGCCAGCAGCCCCCGGCCAGCGGGTGGGACAGATACGCAGTATTTT. It encodes CASSPRPAGGTDTQYF. This chain connects TRBV9 to TRBJ2-3; perhaps TRBD2 as D (6 bases). V lost 4 bases and J 3 bases, leaving 18 bases between the germline ends. Germline CDR1 is SGDLS and CDR2 is YYNGEE. The CDR3 is 16 amino acids.

The CDR3 DNA is TGTGCCAGCAGCGTAGCACCCGCGGGGGCCACAGATACGCAGTATTTT. This translates into CASSVAPAGATDTQYF. This chain connects TRBV9 to TRBJ2-3; the D gene is possibly TRBD2 (7 bases). The CDR3 spans 16 residues. Germline V gene sequence: CDR1 SGDLS, CDR2 YYNGEE. V dropped 0 bases and J dropped 2 bases, with 13 bases sitting between them.

J is TRBJ1-1 and V is TRBV4-3; 7 bases match TRBD1. This CDR3 spans 14 amino acids. V dropped 4 bases and J dropped 3; count of bases not matched to a gene: 5. CDR1 LGHNA and CDR2 YSLEER come from the germline V gene. DNA of the CDR3: TGCGCCAGCAGCCTACAGGGGCAGGACACTGAAGCTTTCTTT. Its protein product is CASSLQGQDTEAFF.

The chain joins TRBV30 to TRBJ1-2, with D hard to call. The CDR3 runs 15 residues. The V end was cut by 3 bases, the J end by 6 bases, with 20 bases between. Germline V CDR1 and CDR2: GTSNPN, SVGIG (reference sequence). The CDR3 DNA reads as TGTGCCTGGAGGCCAAGGACGGCGGAACGGGATGGCTACACCTTC. Translation: CAWRPRTAERDGYTF.

The rearrangement uses TRBV7-2 and TRBJ2-3; D is tentatively TRBD1 or TRBD2 (6 bases each). The germline gives CDR1 SGHTA, CDR2 FQGNSA. V was clipped by 1 base and J by 1 base, with 9 bases between them. The CDR3 length is 15 residues. CDR3 coding DNA: TGTGCCAGCAGCTTAGGGGGGGCCCGCACAGATACGCAGTATTTT. The encoded protein is CASSLGGARTDTQYF. Variable domain in full (rest from reference TRBV7-2 and TRBJ2-3): GAGVSQSPSNKVTEKGKDVELRCDPISGHTALYWYRQSLGQGLEFLIYFQGNSAPDKSGLPSDRFSAERTGGSVSTLTIQRTQQEDSAVYLCASSLGGARTDTQYFGPGTRLTVL.

V gene TRBV29-1 combines with J gene TRBJ2-1; D is tentatively TRBD1 or TRBD2 (6 bases each). This CDR3 is 15 amino acids long. V lost 0 bases and J lost 5, with 14 bases in between. The germline V gene has CDR1 SQVTM and CDR2 ANQGSEA. The CDR3 coding sequence is TGCAGCGTTGAAGAACGGGGGCCGAGAGACAATGAGCAGTTCTTC. It yields the protein CSVEERGPRDNEQFF.